Presented here are 21 T cell receptor beta chains from one specimen sequenced in a study of early T cells in non-severe SARS-CoV-2 infection. Using its own MiXCR run on the 5' RACE reads, TCRdb lists one record per CDR3 protein. The sample includes almost 85,000 distinct CDR3 sequences, 12% of them seen just once. The sequenced material came from whole blood. The receptors originated from an adult who was a healthcare worker with PCR-confirmed SARS-CoV-2 infection or an uninfected control (not recorded which).

This clonotype was recorded at least ten times. V gene TRBV7-9 combines with J gene TRBJ1-6; D may be TRBD1 (6 bases). Germline CDR1 is SEHNR and CDR2 is FQNEAQ (reference sequence). V dropped 5 bases and J dropped 9 bases, with 14 bases sitting between them. CDR3 length equals 14 residues. This CDR3 reads CASSTTGYRSPLHF. CDR3 nucleotides: TGTGCCAGCAGCACCACAGGGTATCGTTCACCCCTCCACTTT.

This rearrangement joins TRBV5-1 to TRBJ1-1, with TRBD1 matching over 7 bases. Per the germline V gene, CDR1 is SGHRS and CDR2 is YFSETQ. CDR3 length: 13 amino acids. With V trimmed by 2 bases and J by 6 bases, 4 bases remained unmatched. The CDR3 sequence: CASSLNRGAEAFF. DNA for the CDR3: TGCGCCAGCAGCTTAAACAGGGGCGCTGAAGCTTTCTTT.

This clonotype was detected ten times or more. The chain joins TRBV24-1 to TRBJ2-3; the match to TRBD1 covers 7 bases. Germline CDR1 and CDR2: KGHDR and SFDVKD. The CDR3 has 16 amino acids. The trim removed 5 bases at V and 4 bases at J, leaving 11 bases unmatched. CDR3 nucleotides: TGTGCCACCAGTGCAGTCTACGGGACAGCTCCAGATACGCAGTATTTT. Translation: CATSAVYGTAPDTQYF.

This clonotype was observed a handful of times. The V call is TRBV7-3, the J call TRBJ2-5, with TRBD2 as a possible D gene (6 bases). Germline CDR1 is SGHTA and CDR2 is FQGTGA. This CDR3 is 13 amino acids long. Trimming took 5 bases from V and 4 from J, leaving 11 bases between them. The chain's CDR3 is CASSAQGGETQYF. Here the CDR3 DNA reads TGTGCCAGCAGCGCCCAGGGAGGAGAGACCCAGTACTTC.

This clonotype was counted between two and nine times. As DNA, the CDR3 is TGTGCCAGCAGCAAAAACCCCGGACAGGGCAACTCTGGAAACACCATATATTTT. It translates to CASSKNPGQGNSGNTIYF. The chain employs TRBV9 and TRBJ1-3; 8 bases map to TRBD1. The germline V gene encodes CDR1 SGDLS and CDR2 YYNGEE. Trimming at V came to 4 bases and at J to 0 bases, leaving 12 bases not matched to a gene. The CDR3 length is 18 residues.

This clonotype was detected ten times or more. The V call is TRBV5-6, the J call TRBJ1-5; D may be TRBD1 (6 bases). Trimming took off 4 bases at V and 5 bases at J, with 10 bases between the two ends. There are 13 residues in the CDR3. The germline V gene encodes CDR1 SGHDT and CDR2 YYEEEE. The CDR3 DNA follows: TGTGCCAGCAGCCGAGGACAGTATCAGCCCCAGCATTTT. The encoded protein is CASSRGQYQPQHF.

The table lists this clonotype with a few counts. The rearrangement links TRBV7-3 to TRBJ2-3; possible D gene TRBD1, 6 bases. V dropped 3 bases and J dropped 3 bases, with 13 bases sitting between them. Germline V gives CDR1 SGHTA, CDR2 FQGTGA. The CDR3 loop spans 15 amino acids. The CDR3 DNA reads as TGTGCCAGCAGCTTGGGGGCAGGCCCGACAGATACGCAGTATTTT. Translating gives CASSLGAGPTDTQYF.

In its sample, this clonotype was seen many times. V gene TRBV11-2 combines with J gene TRBJ2-1; weak D call: TRBD1 (6 bases). This CDR3 spans 13 amino acids. Trimming stripped 4 bases from V and 7 bases from J, with 11 bases between. CDR1 and CDR2 (germline): SGHAT, FQNNGV. The CDR3 DNA reads TGTGCCAGCAGCTCCCGGGACACGAATGAGCAGTTCTTC. Its translation: CASSSRDTNEQFF.

This clonotype has more than one count but fewer than ten. The rearrangement joins TRBV3-1 to TRBJ2-1; TRBD1 matches at 10 bases. The ends lost 4 bases at V and 4 bases at J; junction bases unmatched: 7. The CDR3 extends over 16 amino acids. Germline V CDR1 and CDR2: LGHDT, YNNKEL (reference sequence). The CDR3 DNA sequence: TGTGCCAGCAGCCCTAGACAGGGGGCGCGATACAATGAGCAGTTCTTC. Translation gives CASSPRQGARYNEQFF.

This clonotype was observed a handful of times. The V call is TRBV2, the J call TRBJ2-3; a weak D match, TRBD1 (5 bases). V was pared by 11 bases and J by 3 bases, with 18 bases between. The CDR3 extends over 14 amino acids. Looked up from germline, CDR1 is SNHLY and CDR2 is FYNNEI. The CDR3 region is CASRAGLGTDTQYF. The CDR3 coding sequence is TGTGCCTCCCGAGCAGGGCTTGGGACAGATACGCAGTATTTT. Full variable domain (rest looked up from reference TRBV2 and TRBJ2-3): EPEVTQTPSHQVTQMGQEVILRCVPISNHLYFYWYRQILGQKVEFLVSFYNNEISEKSEIFDDQFSVERPDGSNFTLKIRSTKLEDSAMYFCASRAGLGTDTQYFGPGTRLTVL.

Here the CDR3 DNA reads TGTGCCAGCAGTTTGGGCCGGGTGGGTTCAGATACGCAGTATTTT. It encodes CASSLGRVGSDTQYF. This chain connects TRBV27 to TRBJ2-3; D not resolved. CDR1 and CDR2 (germline): MNHEY, SMNVEV (reference sequence). Trimming took off 3 bases at V and 4 bases at J, with 14 bases between the two ends. CDR3 size: 15 residues.

The chain links TRBV6-1 to TRBJ1-2; D remains unclear. V was pared by 0 bases and J by 8 bases, with 19 bases between. The CDR3 totals 16 residues. In germline, CDR1 is MNHNS, CDR2 SASEGT. The CDR3 reads CASSEARATHVQGYTF. The CDR3 bases are TGTGCCAGCAGTGAAGCCCGGGCAACGCACGTACAGGGCTACACCTTC.

This clonotype was observed a handful of times. The chain uses TRBV7-2 and TRBJ2-7; a weak D match, TRBD1 (6 bases). V gave up 3 bases and J gave up 7 bases, with 16 bases separating them. The CDR3 loop spans 14 amino acids. Germline assignment: CDR1 SGHTA and CDR2 FQGNSA. CDR3 sequence reads: CASSFLRGTGEQYF. CDR3 DNA sequence: TGTGCCAGCAGCTTTCTAAGGGGGACGGGTGAGCAGTACTTC.

This clonotype showed up just a few times. The chain combines TRBV5-1 with TRBJ2-1, with a tentative D call TRBD1 (6 bases). From germline, CDR1 is SGHRS and CDR2 YFSETQ. The CDR3 spans 17 residues. V was pared by 4 bases and J by 9 bases, with 26 bases between. The CDR3 loop is CASSPMSQGGSIGEQFF. DNA for the CDR3: TGCGCCAGCAGCCCCATGTCACAGGGTGGGAGCATCGGTGAGCAGTTCTTC.

The chain couples TRBV27 to TRBJ2-7; D is unresolved. The CDR3 has 13 residues. Germline V gene sequence: CDR1 MNHEY, CDR2 SMNVEV (reference sequence). V was shortened by 5 bases and J by 0 bases, with 8 bases between the two germline ends. The CDR3 region is CASSPRISYEQYF. The CDR3 DNA sequence: TGTGCCAGCAGTCCCCGGATCTCCTACGAGCAGTACTTC.

The chain couples TRBV27 to TRBJ2-5, with unresolved D. CDR3 length equals 12 residues. The germline V and J ends were trimmed by 8 bases and 0 bases, with 7 bases remaining between them. Germline CDR1 MNHEY, CDR2 SMNVEV (reference sequence). CDR3 region: CASPGYQETQYF. The CDR3 DNA follows: TGTGCCAGCCCCGGCTACCAAGAGACCCAGTACTTC.

This clonotype appeared many times. The chain couples TRBV12-5 to TRBJ2-1; D call uncertain. CDR3 length equals 13 residues. V was trimmed by 6 bases and J by 5 bases, leaving 11 bases between them. The germline V gene has CDR1 LGHNT and CDR2 FRNRAP. The CDR3 DNA reads as TGTGCTAGTGGGCTCACAGAAAACAATGAGCAGTTCTTC. This encodes CASGLTENNEQFF.

This clonotype was detected a few times. The chain employs TRBV4-1 and TRBJ1-4, with unresolved D. Trimming shortened V by 1 base and J by 0 bases, and 9 bases separated the two germline ends. This CDR3 contains 16 residues. Germline values: CDR1 MGHRA, CDR2 YSYEKL. The CDR3 sequence: CASSQVWAATNEKLFF. For the CDR3, the DNA is TGCGCCAGCAGCCAAGTGTGGGCAGCAACTAATGAAAAACTGTTTTTT.

This clonotype has a handful of counts. The chain links TRBV29-1 to TRBJ2-5; 8 nucleotides align to TRBD1. The V gene end was trimmed by 8 bases and the J gene end by 4 bases; junction bases not matched to a gene: 12. The CDR3 totals 14 residues. CDR1 and CDR2 from the germline V gene are SQVTM and ANQGSEA. The CDR3 is CSSGQGLGAETQYF. The CDR3 nucleotides read TGCAGCTCCGGACAGGGATTGGGAGCAGAGACCCAGTACTTC.

This clonotype was recorded a few times. The rearrangement joins TRBV11-2 to TRBJ2-1; 10 bases fit TRBD2. Unmatched junction bases numbered 4, after V lost 0 bases and J lost 8 bases. Looked up from germline, CDR1 is SGHAT and CDR2 is FQNNGV. The CDR3 sequence is 15 residues long. The CDR3 DNA is TGTGCCAGCAGCTTAGAGGGACTAGCGTCGGATGAGCAGTTCTTC. This codes for CASSLEGLASDEQFF.

This clonotype showed up many times. The chain employs TRBV2 and TRBJ2-5; 10 positions match TRBD2. V shed 4 bases and J 1 base; nucleotides not matched to a gene: 6. The CDR3 has 16 residues. CDR1 is SNHLY and CDR2 is FYNNEI in the germline V gene. Here the CDR3 DNA reads TGTGCCAGCAGTGTGGTGGAGCGGGGGGGCCAAGAGACCCAGTACTTC. The encoded protein is CASSVVERGGQETQYF. The variable domain in full, with the rest retrieved from reference TRBV2 and TRBJ2-5, is EPEVTQTPSHQVTQMGQEVILRCVPISNHLYFYWYRQILGQKVEFLVSFYNNEISEKSEIFDDQFSVERPDGSNFTLKIRSTKLEDSAMYFCASSVVERGGQETQYFGPGTRLLVL.